The TCR beta chain described here comes from a study of T cells after yellow fever vaccination. TCRdb re-called the 5' RACE reads through MiXCR, storing one row per CDR3 protein. The table records 150,000 to 200,000 distinct CDR3 sequences, roughly 9% of them present only once. The CDR3 contains 13 residues. Germline-derived CDR1 and CDR2 are MDHEN and SYDVKM. Trimming took 1 base from V and 8 from J, leaving 11 bases between them. Source: CD8+ T cells sorted from PBMCs, taken 45 days after the yellow fever booster vaccination. This TCR came from a man aged 18 to 35 who received the YFV17D yellow fever vaccine. The chain joins TRBV28 to TRBJ1-2; D is possibly TRBD1 (5 bases). Written as DNA, the CDR3 is TGTGCCAGCAGTTTATCTCAGGGTGGAGGCTACACCTTC. It yields the protein CASSLSQGGGYTF.